What follows are 22 T cell receptor beta chains derived from one specimen sequenced in a study of OX40 agonist ivuxolimab in advanced cancers. Produced via immunoSEQ multiplex PCR; TCRdb's table is partial and in-frame only. The table has about 84,000 clones, 89% seen once. This specimen consisted of CD4+ or CD8+ T cells sorted from blood, obtained in a trial of the OX40 agonist ivuxolimab. Every receptor here comes from an adult with an advanced solid tumor such as melanoma, head and neck, liver or kidney cancer.

The gene calls are TRBV30 and TRBJ1-1; the D gene is possibly TRBD1 (6 bases). Looked up from germline, CDR1 is GTSNPN and CDR2 is SVGIG (reference sequence). With 4 bases removed from V and 1 base from J, the gap between germline ends came to 10 bases. The CDR3 runs 13 residues. CDR3 bases: TGTGCCTGGAAGGGGGGACGGAACACTGAAGCTTTCTTT. Translating it yields CAWKGGRNTEAFF. Together with reference TRBV30 and TRBJ1-1, the CDR3 gives the full variable domain: SQTIHQWPATLVQPVGSPLSLECTVEGTSNPNLYWYRQAAGRGLQLLFYSVGIGQISSEVPQNLSASRPQDRQFILSSKKLLLSDSGFYLCAWKGGRNTEAFFGQGTRLTVV.

The chain combines TRBV7-2 with TRBJ2-1; 9 bases map to TRBD2. The CDR3 spans 16 residues. In germline, CDR1 is SGHTA, CDR2 FQGNSA. The V segment lost 1 base and the J segment 0 bases; nucleotides outside the gene matches: 1. The chain's CDR3 is CASSLVSGSSYNEQFF. The CDR3 region has the DNA TGTGCCAGCAGCTTAGTTAGCGGGAGCTCCTACAATGAGCAGTTCTTC.

The chain uses TRBV27 and TRBJ2-3, with a weak D call TRBD1 (6 bases). The CDR3 is made up of 14 amino acids. Germline V lookup: CDR1 MNHEY, CDR2 SMNVEV (reference sequence). The V and J ends lost 6 bases and 0 bases respectively, with 10 bases between them. This chain's CDR3 is CASSLDRSTDTQYF. CDR3 nucleotide sequence: TGTGCCAGCAGCTTGGACAGAAGCACAGATACGCAGTATTTT.

This clone was recorded once. The rearrangement uses TRBV5-1 and TRBJ2-2; D ambiguous. This CDR3 contains 18 residues. Trimming removed 1 base at V and 0 bases at J, with 16 bases between. Germline CDR1 is SGHRS and CDR2 is YFSETQ. CDR3 sequence (DNA): TGCGCCAGCAGCTTGCGTTCGTCGACGGCTCCGAACACCGGGGAGCTGTTTTTT. Its translation: CASSLRSSTAPNTGELFF.

The chain recombines TRBV18 with TRBJ1-1, with 7 bases aligning to TRBD1. V dropped 7 bases and J dropped 1; count of bases not matched to a gene: 12. This CDR3 comprises 16 residues. Germline loops: CDR1 KGHSH, CDR2 LQKENI. CDR3 coding DNA: TGTGCCAGCTTACCGGGACAGAGACTAACGAACACTGAAGCTTTCTTT. Amino acids: CASLPGQRLTNTEAFF.

The V gene is TRBV6-5, the J gene TRBJ2-7, with unresolved D. CDR1 and CDR2 (germline): MNHEY, SVGAGI. Between the trimmed V and J ends, which lost 2 bases and 2 bases, there was a span of 7 bases. This CDR3 contains 13 residues. CDR3 amino acids: CASSYRQPYEQYV. The CDR3 DNA is TGTGCCAGCAGTTACCGCCAGCCCTACGAGCAGTACGTC.

Only a few counts were recorded for this clone. V gene TRBV5-5 combines with J gene TRBJ2-1; the match to TRBD2 covers 12 bases. Germline V gene data show CDR1 as SGHKS and CDR2 as YYEKEE (reference sequence). This CDR3 spans 17 amino acids. Trimming cost V 0 bases and J 5 bases; bases outside gene matches: 6. CDR3 sequence reads: CASSLGHLAGGHNEQFF. In DNA, the CDR3 is TGTGCCAGCAGCTTGGGACATCTAGCGGGAGGGCACAATGAGCAGTTCTTC.

The chain combines TRBV11-3 with TRBJ2-7; 8 bases align to TRBD1. The CDR3 consists of 15 residues. V trimming: 0 bases; J trimming: 5 bases; junction bases outside the gene matches: 6. Germline loops: CDR1 SGHNT, CDR2 YENEEA. The CDR3: CASSLDGQGRNEQYF. CDR3 sequence (DNA): TGTGCCAGCAGCTTAGACGGACAGGGAAGAAACGAGCAGTACTTC. Full variable domain (outside the CDR3, taken from reference TRBV11-3 and TRBJ2-7): EAGVVQSPRYKIIEKKQPVAFWCNPISGHNTLYWYLQNLGQGPELLIRYENEEAVDDSQLPKDRFSAERLKGVDSTLKIQPAELGDSAVYLCASSLDGQGRNEQYFGPGTRLTVT.

This chain joins TRBV5-1 and TRBJ1-4, with 8 bases matching TRBD1. V shed 4 bases and J 8 bases; nucleotides not matched to a gene: 7. In germline, CDR1 is SGHRS, CDR2 YFSETQ. This CDR3 spans 14 amino acids. Written as DNA, the CDR3 is TGCGCCAGCAGCCAAGGGACAGGTGGGGAAAAACTGTTTTTT. Its translation is CASSQGTGGEKLFF.

The rearrangement joins TRBV18 to TRBJ2-5; 9 nucleotides agree with TRBD2. J lost 1 base, V lost 1 base, and 10 bases had no gene match. Germline V gene sequence: CDR1 KGHSH, CDR2 LQKENI. The CDR3 runs to 18 residues. The CDR3 DNA reads TGTGCCAGCTCACCACTGGCCTCAACTAGCGGGTTCCAAGAGACCCAGTACTTC. Residues: CASSPLASTSGFQETQYF.

The chain has TRBV6-5 and TRBJ1-3; tentative D call: TRBD1 (6 bases). This CDR3 spans 14 amino acids. The V end was cut by 7 bases, the J end by 7 bases, with 17 bases between. Germline loops: CDR1 MNHEY, CDR2 SVGAGI. CDR3 sequence (DNA): TGTGCCAGCATCCGAGACAGGCAATCGAACACCATATATTTT. Its translation is CASIRDRQSNTIYF.

V is TRBV7-2 and J is TRBJ2-1; possibly TRBD1 or TRBD2 for D (5 bases each). There are 12 residues in the CDR3. Germline V lookup: CDR1 SGHTA, CDR2 FQGNSA. Trimming removed 5 bases at V and 10 bases at J, with 12 bases between. The CDR3 here is CASSINWGEQFF. The CDR3 bases are TGTGCCAGCAGCATTAACTGGGGGGAGCAGTTCTTC.

The chain is built from TRBV2 and TRBJ2-5; TRBD2 aligns across 8 bases. The V and J ends lost 4 bases and 4 bases, in that order; junction bases with no gene match: 8. Germline assignment: CDR1 SNHLY and CDR2 FYNNEI. The CDR3 runs 15 residues. DNA for the CDR3: TGTGCCAGCAGTGCGGGGCTAGCGGGCGGAGAGACCCAGTACTTC. Translated: CASSAGLAGGETQYF.

J is TRBJ2-3 and V is TRBV30, with 8 bases fitting TRBD2. Germline V gives CDR1 GTSNPN, CDR2 SVGIG (reference sequence). The CDR3 totals 16 residues. With 3 bases clipped from V and 2 bases from J, the junction kept 10 bases outside the gene matches. The CDR3 coding sequence is TGTGCCTGGAGCCACCGGATTAGCGGGACCACAGATACGCAGTATTTT. This codes for CAWSHRISGTTDTQYF.

The rearrangement joins TRBV28 to TRBJ1-4; 7 positions agree with TRBD1. CDR3 size: 15 residues. Unmatched junction bases numbered 4, after V lost 5 bases and J lost 1 base. Looked up from germline, CDR1 is MDHEN and CDR2 is SYDVKM. CDR3 sequence reads: CASSIRTGTNEKLFF. CDR3 DNA sequence: TGTGCCAGCAGTATCAGGACAGGAACTAATGAAAAACTGTTTTTT.

This rearrangement joins TRBV9 to TRBJ2-1, with 8 bases fitting TRBD2. CDR3 length: 18 residues. Germline lookup yields CDR1 SGDLS and CDR2 YYNGEE. Trimming cost V 0 bases and J 0 bases; bases outside gene matches: 8. The CDR3 coding sequence is TGTGCCAGCAGCGTAGGCGGCGGAGCGGGAGCCTCCTACAATGAGCAGTTCTTC. Amino acid sequence: CASSVGGGAGASYNEQFF.

The chain uses TRBV11-2 and TRBJ1-4, with 7 bases identical to TRBD1. Germline CDR1 reads SGHAT; CDR2 reads FQNNGV. J gave up 0 bases and V 3 bases, and 1 base lay outside the gene matches. This CDR3 spans 15 amino acids. The CDR3 DNA sequence: TGTGCCAGCAGCTTCCAGGGGGCAACTAATGAAAAACTGTTTTTT. Translated: CASSFQGATNEKLFF.

The V and J genes are TRBV29-1 and TRBJ2-7; 7 nucleotides align to TRBD1. This CDR3 has 13 amino acids. Trimming took 4 bases from V and 1 from J; bases not matched to a gene: 4. Germline values: CDR1 SQVTM, CDR2 ANQGSEA. For the CDR3, the DNA is TGCAGCGTTGGGACAGGAGTTTCCTACGAGCAGTACTTC. It translates to CSVGTGVSYEQYF.

The rearrangement joins TRBV2 to TRBJ2-2, with D tentatively TRBD1 (5 bases). The CDR3 covers 14 residues. V was cut by 2 bases and J by 4 bases, with 8 bases left in between. From germline, CDR1 is SNHLY and CDR2 FYNNEI. CDR3 coding DNA: TGTGCCAGCAGTGAAACCCAGGGCACCGGGGAGCTGTTTTTT. Protein sequence: CASSETQGTGELFF.

The chain recombines TRBV10-3 with TRBJ2-3; no clear D. Germline-derived CDR1 and CDR2 are ENHRY and SYGVKD. Trimming removed 6 bases from V and 4 bases from J, with 5 bases in between. CDR3 size: 11 residues. CDR3 sequence (DNA): TGTGCCATCAGCCAAGCAGATACGCAGTATTTT. Translating gives CAISQADTQYF.

V usage is TRBV28 and J usage is TRBJ1-6; no firm D call. CDR1 is MDHEN and CDR2 is SYDVKM in the germline V gene. This CDR3 is built from 18 residues. Trimming took off 4 bases at V and 2 bases at J, with 18 bases between the two ends. The CDR3 sequence is CASSSREQRRAYNSPLHF. The CDR3 nucleotides are TGTGCCAGCAGTTCCCGGGAACAACGGAGGGCCTATAATTCACCCCTCCACTTT.

The rearrangement links TRBV30 to TRBJ2-5; 7 nucleotides line up with TRBD1. The CDR3 is 13 amino acids. Trimming at V came to 2 bases and at J to 5 bases, leaving 5 bases not matched to a gene. Germline assignment: CDR1 GTSNPN and CDR2 SVGIG (reference sequence). The chain's CDR3 is CAWSLTGDETQYF. For the CDR3, the DNA is TGTGCCTGGAGTCTTACAGGGGACGAGACCCAGTACTTC.